The T cell receptor beta chain described here comes from a study of blood T cell repertoires in COVID-19. Study summary: From the United States, Italy and Spain came samples of acute and convalescent COVID-19. Sample material is recorded as cDNA or gDNA derived from T cells, B-cell-depleted T cells, or PBMCs.

The germline V gene has CDR1 MGHRA and CDR2 YSYEKL. The CDR3 has 17 residues. Trimming removed 0 bases from V and 7 bases from J, with 16 bases in between. In this sample, this clone turned up a few times. In the authors' workflow: Amplification of reference gene primers was used by the study to estimate nucleated cell counts. Sequencing used immunoSEQ multiplex PCR; TCRdb keeps in-frame clones, though not all of them. V, J and clone size are those of that table, while D and trimming were read from the DNA. The table includes 100,000 to 150,000 clones, approximately 90% detected once. This rearrangement joins TRBV4-1 to TRBJ1-6, with D hard to call. The receptor was isolated from a man in his forties or fifties with acute or convalescent COVID-19. Specimen: peripheral blood. The CDR3 DNA follows: TGCGCCAGCAGCCAAGAGGCGCTCGGGTCGTGGAATTCACCCCTCCACTTT. It codes for CASSQEALGSWNSPLHF.